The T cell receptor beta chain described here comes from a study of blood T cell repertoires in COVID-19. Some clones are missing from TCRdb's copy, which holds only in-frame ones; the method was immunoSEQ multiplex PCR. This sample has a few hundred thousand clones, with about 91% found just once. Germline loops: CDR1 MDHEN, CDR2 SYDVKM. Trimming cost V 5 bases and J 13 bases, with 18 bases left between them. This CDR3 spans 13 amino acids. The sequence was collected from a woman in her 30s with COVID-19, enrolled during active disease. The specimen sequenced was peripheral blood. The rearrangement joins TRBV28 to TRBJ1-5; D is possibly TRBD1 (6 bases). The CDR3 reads CASSQDSRGRQHF. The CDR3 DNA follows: TGTGCCAGCAGTCAAGATTCCAGGGGTCGGCAGCATTTT.